One and the same sample provided the 19 T cell receptor beta chains below, sequenced in a study of blood T cell repertoires in COVID-19. Assay: immunoSEQ multiplex PCR; the TCRdb copy retains only in-frame clones and omits some. The table shows 45,000 to 65,000 clones, with 75% to 90% occurring only once. The sample consisted of peripheral blood. These receptors were taken from a human donor in a cohort sampled during active COVID-19.

V is TRBV6-5 and J is TRBJ1-1, with 10 bases fitting TRBD1. There are 16 residues in the CDR3. CDR1 and CDR2 (germline): MNHEY, SVGAGI. V gave up 2 bases and J gave up 1 base; unmatched junction bases: 4. CDR3 loop: CASSYGQGVGNTEAFF. DNA of the CDR3: TGTGCCAGCAGTTACGGACAGGGGGTAGGGAACACTGAAGCTTTCTTT.

This sequence joins TRBV3-1 (or the pseudogene TRBV3-2) and TRBJ2-7; TRBD2 is a possible D gene (6 bases). Trimming took 4 bases from V and 4 from J, leaving 14 bases between them. Germline V gene sequence: CDR1 LGHDT, CDR2 YNNKEL (reference sequence). The CDR3 totals 14 residues. The CDR3 sequence: CASSRSRDFYEQYF. Written as DNA, the CDR3 is TGTGCCAGCAGCCGGTCCCGGGACTTTTACGAGCAGTACTTC.

The chain combines TRBV3-1 (or the pseudogene TRBV3-2) with TRBJ1-2; 10 bases match TRBD1. The ends lost 5 bases at V and 8 bases at J; junction bases unmatched: 8. The CDR3 runs 14 residues. Germline V gene data show CDR1 as LGHDT and CDR2 as YNNKEL (reference sequence). The CDR3 protein is CASSGDRGFLGYTF. CDR3 DNA sequence: TGTGCCAGCAGCGGGGACAGGGGTTTTTTAGGCTACACCTTC.

This clone showed up just a few times. This rearrangement joins TRBV9 to TRBJ1-5; weak D call: TRBD1 (6 bases). The CDR3 is 14 residues long. Deletions cut 2 bases from V and 1 base from J, with 7 bases between. CDR1 and CDR2 (germline): SGDLS, YYNGEE. CDR3 residues: CASSVGQSNQPQHF. The CDR3 DNA is TGTGCCAGCAGCGTGGGACAAAGCAATCAGCCCCAGCATTTT.

The chain recombines TRBV5-3 with TRBJ1-1, with TRBD1 matching over 7 bases. TRBV5-3 is labeled an ORF, and its function is uncertain. The CDR3 is 15 amino acids. The ends lost 4 bases at V and 0 bases at J; junction bases unmatched: 6. CDR3 sequence reads: CARSGGTDMNTEAFF. The DNA for the CDR3 is TGTGCCAGAAGCGGCGGGACAGACATGAACACTGAAGCTTTCTTT.

This sequence joins TRBV4-1 and TRBJ1-1; D call uncertain. The V gene's germline CDR1 is MGHRA and CDR2 YSYEKL. The CDR3 extends over 14 amino acids. Trimming removed 1 base from V and 1 base from J, with 7 bases in between. CDR3 bases: TGCGCCAGCAGCCAAGCTCAGAAGAACACTGAAGCTTTCTTT. Residues: CASSQAQKNTEAFF.

The chain combines TRBV19 with TRBJ2-1; D not resolved. V was cut by 7 bases and J by 3 bases, with 13 bases left in between. Germline CDR1 is LNHDA and CDR2 is SQIVND (reference sequence). The CDR3 contains 14 residues. The DNA for the CDR3 is TGTGCCAGTACCTCTAGTAGTAGCTACAATGAGCAGTTCTTC. Its translation: CASTSSSSYNEQFF.

This clone is a singleton in its sample. The rearrangement links TRBV4-2 to TRBJ2-1; D is possibly TRBD2 (6 bases). Germline V CDR1 and CDR2: LGHNA, YNFKEQ. V was cut by 3 bases and J by 4 bases, with 19 bases left in between. The CDR3 contains 17 residues. The CDR3 coding sequence is TGTGCCAGCAGCCAGAAGAGCGAGGGACTGAGATACAATGAGCAGTTCTTC. This gives the protein CASSQKSEGLRYNEQFF.

This clone appeared a single time. The chain links TRBV24-1 to TRBJ2-1; 7 bases match TRBD1. The germline V gene has CDR1 KGHDR and CDR2 SFDVKD. V shed 4 bases, J shed 6 bases, and the junction held 8 bases outside the gene matches. This CDR3 region has 15 residues. This CDR3 reads CATSDRTGRANEQFF. CDR3 coding DNA: TGTGCCACCAGTGACCGGACAGGTAGGGCCAATGAGCAGTTCTTC.

This clone was recorded a few times. J is TRBJ2-2 and V is TRBV7-3; 7 nucleotides line up with TRBD2. The V gene's germline CDR1 is SGHTA and CDR2 FQGTGA. V lost 4 bases and J lost 2; bases outside the gene matches: 7. The CDR3 is made up of 16 amino acids. In DNA form, the CDR3 reads TGTGCCAGCAGCTGGACCGGGACTACTAACACCGGGGAGCTGTTTTTT. Translating gives CASSWTGTTNTGELFF.

CDR3 residues: CASRSPGLAGVNEQFF. CDR3 in DNA: TGTGCCAGCAGATCGCCGGGACTAGCGGGAGTAAATGAGCAGTTCTTC. The genes are TRBV7-2 and TRBJ2-1, with 14 bases identical to TRBD2. J was trimmed by 7 bases and V by 6 bases; bases with no gene match: 8. The germline V gene encodes CDR1 SGHTA and CDR2 FQGNSA. CDR3 size: 16 residues.

The chain employs TRBV1 and TRBJ2-1; no check of the table's D call, TRBD1, against the DNA was made. TRBV1 counts as a pseudogene. CDR3 length: 14 residues. CDR3 nucleotide sequence: TGCACCAGCCGAGGACAGGGGGGCGGCAATGAGCAGTTCTTC. Residues: CTSRGQGGGNEQFF.

This clone was seen once. The chain is built from TRBV7-3 and TRBJ2-1; D possibly corresponds to TRBD2 (5 bases). CDR3 size: 15 residues. Per the germline V gene, CDR1 is SGHTA and CDR2 is FQGTGA. Trimming left V 0 bases short and J 1 base short, with 7 bases between. CDR3 DNA: TGTGCCAGCAGCTTAACGCGGACTTCCTACAATGAGCAGTTCTTC. Its translation is CASSLTRTSYNEQFF.

The gene calls are TRBV5-6 and TRBJ1-5; 8 nucleotides match TRBD1. V dropped 4 bases and J dropped 4; count of bases not matched to a gene: 7. CDR1 SGHDT and CDR2 YYEEEE come from the germline V gene. The CDR3 totals 15 residues. For the CDR3, the DNA is TGTGCCAGCAGCACAGCCGACAGGGGTAATCAGCCCCAGCATTTT. It specifies CASSTADRGNQPQHF.

The chain combines TRBV18 with TRBJ2-1; maybe TRBD1 (5 bases). Trimming took 6 bases from V and 4 from J, leaving 13 bases between them. The CDR3 has 14 amino acids. Germline CDR1 is KGHSH and CDR2 is LQKENI. CDR3 protein: CASSLPGQYNEQFF. CDR3 coding DNA: TGTGCCAGCTCTCTCCCAGGGCAGTACAATGAGCAGTTCTTC.

V is TRBV27 and J is TRBJ1-2, with TRBD1 matching 7 bases. Trimming took 2 bases from V and 4 from J; bases not matched to a gene: 7. Germline CDR1 MNHEY, CDR2 SMNVEV (reference sequence). This CDR3 is built from 15 residues. The CDR3 nucleotides are TGTGCCAGCAGTTTAGGGTCAGGGGGTATCTATGGCTACACCTTC. Translated: CASSLGSGGIYGYTF.

V is TRBV30 and J is TRBJ2-7; D perhaps matches TRBD2 (6 bases). The CDR3 consists of 18 residues. Between the trimmed V and J ends, which lost 3 bases and 0 bases, there was a span of 24 bases. Germline assignment: CDR1 GTSNPN and CDR2 SVGIG (reference sequence). The chain's CDR3 is CAWSAGKNGAGFSYEQYF. In DNA form, the CDR3 reads TGTGCCTGGAGCGCCGGGAAAAACGGAGCGGGTTTCTCCTACGAGCAGTACTTC.

The rearrangement uses TRBV11-1 and TRBJ2-7; 9 bases agree with TRBD1. Trimming removed 6 bases from V and 6 bases from J; junction bases left unmatched: 12. Looked up from germline, CDR1 is SGHAT and CDR2 is FQDESV (reference sequence). There are 15 residues in the CDR3. The CDR3 sequence is CASSLYRGPQGEQYF. In nucleotides, the CDR3 is TGTGCCAGCAGTTTGTACAGGGGGCCCCAGGGCGAGCAGTACTTC.

The chain joins TRBV5-4 to TRBJ2-3, with 8 bases lining up with TRBD2. CDR3 length: 14 residues. V dropped 4 bases and J dropped 2; count of bases not matched to a gene: 3. The germline gives CDR1 SGHNT, CDR2 YYREEE (reference sequence). CDR3 coding DNA: TGTGCCAGCAGCCAGGGACTAGACACAGATACGCAGTATTTT. This gives the protein CASSQGLDTDTQYF. The entire variable domain, with the rest obtained from reference TRBV5-4 and TRBJ2-3, is as follows: ETGVTQSPTHLIKTRGQQVTLRCSSQSGHNTVSWYQQALGQGPQFIFQYYREEENGRGNFPPRFSGLQFPNYSSELNVNALELDDSALYLCASSQGLDTDTQYFGPGTRLTVL.